The 21 T cell receptor beta chains presented below share a single source sample, sequenced in a study of identical twins. Via MiXCR, TCRdb re-called the 5' RACE reads, giving one row per CDR3 protein. The table lists 400,000 to 500,000 distinct CDR3 sequences, around 20% of them singletons. The sequenced sample was naive T cells sorted from blood. These receptors were collected from a man aged 50 to 60 in good health.

CDR3 in amino acids: CSARDGIGNTIYF. As DNA, the CDR3 is TGCAGTGCTAGGGACGGAATTGGAAACACCATATATTTT. The V and J genes are TRBV20-1 and TRBJ1-3; D is uncertain. This CDR3 region has 13 residues. CDR1 is DFQATT and CDR2 is SNEGSKA in the germline V gene (reference sequence). Trimming took off 3 bases at V and 3 bases at J, with 9 bases between the two ends.

This clonotype has just a few counts. Here the CDR3 reads CASSDVPRRNTGELFF. CDR3 sequence (DNA): TGTGCCAGCAGCGACGTACCCAGGAGGAACACCGGGGAGCTGTTTTTT. The rearrangement links TRBV7-9 to TRBJ2-2; D ambiguous. The V and J ends lost 5 bases and 1 base respectively, with 14 bases between them. The CDR3 runs 16 residues. Germline-derived CDR1 and CDR2 are SEHNR and FQNEAQ (reference sequence). The full variable domain, completed using reference TRBV7-9 and TRBJ2-2, is DTGVSQNPRHKITKRGQNVTFRCDPISEHNRLYWYRQTLGQGPEFLTYFQNEAQLEKSRLLSDRFSAERPKGSFSTLEIQRTEQGDSAMYLCASSDVPRRNTGELFFGEGSRLTVL.

The rearrangement uses TRBV7-8 and TRBJ1-6; 8 nucleotides agree with TRBD1. Per germline, CDR1 SGHVS and CDR2 FQNEAQ. Losses at the gene ends were 1 base for V and 9 bases for J; bases not matched to a gene: 5. The CDR3 contains 15 residues. The CDR3 nucleotides are TGTGCCAGCAGCTTAGGGACAGGGCTTGCTTCACCCCTCCACTTT. Translating it yields CASSLGTGLASPLHF.

This clonotype was seen only a few times. CDR3 in amino acids: CSVRDLDILNTEAFF. CDR3 sequence (DNA): TGCAGCGTTCGCGACCTAGACATCCTGAACACTGAAGCTTTCTTT. The J gene is TRBJ1-1, the V gene TRBV29-1; D ambiguous. This CDR3 spans 15 amino acids. From germline, CDR1 is SQVTM and CDR2 ANQGSEA. The ends were cut back, 5 bases at V and 0 bases at J, with 16 bases in the middle.

This clonotype was seen repeatedly, ten times or more. The V and J genes are TRBV9 and TRBJ1-3; a possible D gene is TRBD1 (6 bases). Germline loops: CDR1 SGDLS, CDR2 YYNGEE. This CDR3 spans 15 amino acids. Trimming left V 2 bases short and J 1 base short, with 10 bases between. CDR3 sequence: CASSVGGASGNTIYF. CDR3 coding DNA: TGTGCCAGCAGCGTTGGGGGGGCTTCTGGAAACACCATATATTTT.

V gene TRBV6-2 or TRBV6-3 combines with J gene TRBJ2-5; the D is unclear. Germline V gene data show CDR1 as MNHEY and CDR2 as SVGEGT. This CDR3 is 12 amino acids long. The V and J ends lost 2 bases and 5 bases respectively, with 6 bases between them. CDR3 in DNA: TGTGCCAGCAGTTACCATAAGGAGACCCAGTACTTC. Amino acid sequence: CASSYHKETQYF.

The gene calls are TRBV20-1 and TRBJ2-2, with D tentatively TRBD1 or TRBD2 (5 bases each). CDR3 length: 14 amino acids. Germline V gives CDR1 DFQATT, CDR2 SNEGSKA (reference sequence). V was cut by 8 bases and J by 4 bases, with 17 bases left in between. The chain's CDR3 is CSFRESGLTGELFF. Written as DNA, the CDR3 is TGCAGTTTTAGAGAATCGGGGCTCACCGGGGAGCTGTTTTTT.

Ten or more counts support this clonotype. The chain couples TRBV5-1 to TRBJ2-3; 11 positions match TRBD2. From germline, CDR1 is SGHRS and CDR2 YFSETQ. Trimming took 4 bases from V and 4 from J; bases not matched to a gene: 5. This CDR3 is built from 15 residues. The CDR3 region is CASSKPGLAADTQYF. CDR3 nucleotides: TGCGCCAGCAGCAAACCGGGACTAGCGGCAGATACGCAGTATTTT.

This clonotype appeared many times. The chain uses TRBV4-3 and TRBJ2-1; D not resolved. V lost 0 bases, J lost 2 bases, and 11 bases lay in between. From germline, CDR1 is LGHNA and CDR2 YSLEER. CDR3 length: 16 amino acids. The CDR3 DNA is TGCGCCAGCAGCCAAGATAGAACGGGTGCCTACAATGAGCAGTTCTTC. Translated, it gives CASSQDRTGAYNEQFF.

The gene calls are TRBV2 and TRBJ2-1, with 11 bases aligning to TRBD2. Germline CDR1 is SNHLY and CDR2 is FYNNEI. This CDR3 contains 16 residues. V trimming: 3 bases; J trimming: 4 bases; junction bases outside the gene matches: 5. CDR3 sequence (DNA): TGTGCCAGCAGTGAGACTAGCGGGGCCGCTTACAATGAGCAGTTCTTC. It codes for CASSETSGAAYNEQFF.

This clonotype was seen repeatedly, ten times or more. The V gene is TRBV29-1, the J gene TRBJ1-1; 7 bases map to TRBD1. This CDR3 contains 18 residues. Germline-derived CDR1 and CDR2 are SQVTM and ANQGSEA. After removal of 0 bases from V and 0 bases from J, the junction contained 13 bases not matched to a gene. The CDR3 region is CSVEDRGTARFMNTEAFF. In DNA, the CDR3 is TGCAGCGTTGAAGATCGTGGGACAGCTCGCTTCATGAACACTGAAGCTTTCTTT.

The CDR3 region has the DNA TGTGCCAGCCGCAATTGGGCAAACCGGTCACCCCTCCACTTT. Its translation is CASRNWANRSPLHF. The chain uses TRBV28 and TRBJ1-6; D is unclear. V lost 8 bases and J 10 bases, leaving 18 bases between the germline ends. The CDR3 runs to 14 residues. Germline lookup yields CDR1 MDHEN and CDR2 SYDVKM. The full variable domain, completed using reference TRBV28 and TRBJ1-6, is DVKVTQSSRYLVKRTGEKVFLECVQDMDHENMFWYRQDPGLGLRLIYFSYDVKMKEKGDIPEGYSVSREKKERFSLILESASTNQTSMYLCASRNWANRSPLHFGNGTRLTVT.

This clonotype was counted many times. This chain uses TRBV7-7 with TRBJ2-1; possibly TRBD2 for D (5 bases). Looked up from germline, CDR1 is SSHAT and CDR2 is FNYEAQ (reference sequence). The CDR3 is made up of 13 amino acids. Trimming cost V 0 bases and J 9 bases, with 9 bases left between them. DNA of the CDR3: TGTGCCAGCAGCTTAGCGTTGGGAGTTGAGCAGTTCTTC. Residues: CASSLALGVEQFF.

This clonotype appeared a few times. The chain recombines TRBV20-1 with TRBJ2-7, with 16 bases identical to TRBD2. This CDR3 spans 16 amino acids. Germline CDR1 and CDR2: DFQATT and SNEGSKA (reference sequence). V shed 3 bases, J shed 3 bases, and the junction held 5 bases outside the gene matches. The CDR3 loop reads CSASGTSGRGFYEQYF. The CDR3 DNA is TGCAGTGCTAGCGGGACTAGCGGGAGGGGCTTCTACGAGCAGTACTTC.

The rearrangement joins TRBV28 to TRBJ2-5, with unresolved D. This CDR3 has 13 residues. Trimming shortened V by 2 bases and J by 4 bases, and 8 bases separated the two germline ends. CDR1 and CDR2 (germline): MDHEN, SYDVKM. This chain's CDR3 is CASSLNSPETQYF. In nucleotides, the CDR3 is TGTGCCAGCAGTTTAAACAGCCCAGAGACCCAGTACTTC.

This clonotype was counted a few times. The chain uses TRBV5-1 and TRBJ1-1; the D is unclear. Germline assignment: CDR1 SGHRS and CDR2 YFSETQ. Trimming removed 4 bases at V and 1 base at J, with 11 bases between. The CDR3 contains 14 residues. The chain's CDR3 is CASSPWTENTEAFF. The CDR3 bases are TGCGCCAGCAGCCCATGGACGGAGAACACTGAAGCTTTCTTT.

The CDR3 region has the DNA TGTGCCAGCAGCTTGTCTAGCGGGAACCACAATGAGCAGTTCTTC. It encodes CASSLSSGNHNEQFF. This rearrangement joins TRBV7-2 to TRBJ2-1; TRBD2 matches 9 bases. J was trimmed by 5 bases and V by 3 bases; bases with no gene match: 5. The length of the CDR3 is 15 residues. Germline V gene data show CDR1 as SGHTA and CDR2 as FQGNSA.

There are many counts of this clonotype. This rearrangement joins TRBV6-1 to TRBJ2-5; 8 bases match TRBD2. The CDR3 is 12 residues long. Per the germline V gene, CDR1 is MNHNS and CDR2 is SASEGT. V trimming: 10 bases; J trimming: 4 bases; junction bases outside the gene matches: 5. The CDR3 DNA reads as TGTGCCATCCGGACTAGCCCAGAGACCCAGTACTTC. Its translation is CAIRTSPETQYF.

Only a few counts were recorded for this clonotype. V and J are TRBV21-1 and TRBJ2-5; the D call in the table, TRBD1, was not verified against the DNA. TRBV21-1 represents a pseudogene. The CDR3 covers 14 residues. The CDR3 nucleotides are TGTGCCAGCAGCAAAGTCCGACAGCCAGAGACCCAGTACTTC. Its protein is CASSKVRQPETQYF.

The chain recombines TRBV10-2 with TRBJ2-1; D unresolved. This CDR3 spans 13 amino acids. Trimming shortened V by 6 bases and J by 6 bases, and 12 bases separated the two germline ends. CDR1 WSHSY and CDR2 SAAADI come from the germline V gene. The CDR3 region has the DNA TGCGCCAGCAGCTCCTTATATTTCAATGAGCAGTTCTTC. Its protein product is CASSSLYFNEQFF.

The table lists this clonotype with a count of one. Since a much larger clone is just one base distant, this may be a read error. CDR3 DNA: TGTGCCAGCAGCGAAGTTCAGGAGCCTAATCAGCCCCAGCATTTT. Protein sequence: CASSEVQEPNQPQHF. The J gene is TRBJ1-5, the V gene TRBV4-2; D gene unclear. V lost 5 bases, J lost 4 bases, and 15 bases lay in between. There are 15 residues in the CDR3. Germline lookup yields CDR1 LGHNA and CDR2 YNFKEQ.